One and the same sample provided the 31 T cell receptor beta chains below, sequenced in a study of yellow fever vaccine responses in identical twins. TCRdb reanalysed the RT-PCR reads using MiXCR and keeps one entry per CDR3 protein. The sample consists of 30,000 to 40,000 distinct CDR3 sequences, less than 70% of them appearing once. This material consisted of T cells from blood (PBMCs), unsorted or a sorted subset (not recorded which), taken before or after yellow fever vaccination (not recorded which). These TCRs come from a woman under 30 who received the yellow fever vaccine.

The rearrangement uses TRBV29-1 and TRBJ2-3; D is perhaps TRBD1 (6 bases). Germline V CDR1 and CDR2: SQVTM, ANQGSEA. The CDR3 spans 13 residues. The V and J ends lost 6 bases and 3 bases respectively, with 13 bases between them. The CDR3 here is CSVTTGTTDTQYF. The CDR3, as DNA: TGCAGCGTCACGACAGGAACAACAGATACGCAGTATTTT.

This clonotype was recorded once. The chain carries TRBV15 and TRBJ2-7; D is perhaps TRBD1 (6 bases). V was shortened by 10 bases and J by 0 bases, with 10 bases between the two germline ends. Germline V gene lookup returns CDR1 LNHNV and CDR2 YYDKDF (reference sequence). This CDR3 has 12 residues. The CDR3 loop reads CAKTGTSYEQYV. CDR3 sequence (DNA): TGTGCCAAGACAGGAACCTCCTACGAGCAGTACGTC.

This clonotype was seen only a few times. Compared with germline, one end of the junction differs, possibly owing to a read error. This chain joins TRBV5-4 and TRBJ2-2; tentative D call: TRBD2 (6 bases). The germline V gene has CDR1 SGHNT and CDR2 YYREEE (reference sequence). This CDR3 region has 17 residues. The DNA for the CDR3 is TGTGCCAGCAGCTTGATGCCGCTCCGGGGGAACACAGGGGAGCTGTTTTTT. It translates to CASSLMPLRGNTGELFF.

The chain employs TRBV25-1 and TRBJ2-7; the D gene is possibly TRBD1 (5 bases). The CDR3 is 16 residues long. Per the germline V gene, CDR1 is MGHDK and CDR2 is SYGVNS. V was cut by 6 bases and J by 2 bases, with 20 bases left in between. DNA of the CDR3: TGTGCCAGCAGCCCCCCCGACAGTATGTCTACCTACGAGCAGTACTTC. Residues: CASSPPDSMSTYEQYF.

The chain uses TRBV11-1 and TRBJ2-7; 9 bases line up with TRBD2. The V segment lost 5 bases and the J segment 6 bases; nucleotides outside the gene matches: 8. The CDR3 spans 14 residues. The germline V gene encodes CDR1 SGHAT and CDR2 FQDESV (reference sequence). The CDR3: CASSTASGISEQYF. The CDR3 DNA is TGTGCCAGCAGCACGGCTAGCGGGATCTCCGAGCAGTACTTC.

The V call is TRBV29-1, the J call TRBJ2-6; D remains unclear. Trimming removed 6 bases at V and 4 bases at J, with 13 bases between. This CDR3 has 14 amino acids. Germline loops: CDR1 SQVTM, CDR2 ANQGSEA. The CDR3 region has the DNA TGCAGCGTCAGCGTTGGGGTGGGGGCCAACGTCCTGACTTTC. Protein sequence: CSVSVGVGANVLTF.

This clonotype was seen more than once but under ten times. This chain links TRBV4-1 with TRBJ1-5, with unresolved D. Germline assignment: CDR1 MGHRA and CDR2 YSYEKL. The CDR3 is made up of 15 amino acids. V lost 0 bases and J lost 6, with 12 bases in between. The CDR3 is CASSQDRGSGQPQHF. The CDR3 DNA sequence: TGCGCCAGCAGCCAAGATCGGGGATCTGGTCAGCCCCAGCATTTT.

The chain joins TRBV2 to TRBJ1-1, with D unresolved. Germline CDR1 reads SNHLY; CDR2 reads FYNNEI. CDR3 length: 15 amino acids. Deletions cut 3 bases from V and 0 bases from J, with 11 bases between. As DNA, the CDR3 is TGTGCCAGCAGTGAGACTTTCGGGGTGAACACTGAAGCTTTCTTT. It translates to CASSETFGVNTEAFF.

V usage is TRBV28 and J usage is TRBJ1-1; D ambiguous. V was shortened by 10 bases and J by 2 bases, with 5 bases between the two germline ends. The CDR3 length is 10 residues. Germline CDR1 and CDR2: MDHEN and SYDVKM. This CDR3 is CAIVNTEAFF. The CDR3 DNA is TGTGCCATCGTCAACACTGAAGCTTTCTTT.

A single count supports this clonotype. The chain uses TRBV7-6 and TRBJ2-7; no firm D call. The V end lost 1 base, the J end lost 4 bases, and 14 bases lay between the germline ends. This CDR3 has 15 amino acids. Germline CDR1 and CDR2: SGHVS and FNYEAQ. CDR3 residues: CASSLVCETPYEQYV. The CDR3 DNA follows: TGTGCCAGCAGCTTAGTATGCGAGACACCGTACGAGCAGTACGTC.

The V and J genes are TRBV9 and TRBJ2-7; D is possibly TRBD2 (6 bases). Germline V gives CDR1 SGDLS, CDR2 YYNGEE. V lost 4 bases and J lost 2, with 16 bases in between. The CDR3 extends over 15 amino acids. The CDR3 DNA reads TGTGCCAGCAGCCCCCAAGGACTAACCACCTACGAGCAGTACTTC. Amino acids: CASSPQGLTTYEQYF.

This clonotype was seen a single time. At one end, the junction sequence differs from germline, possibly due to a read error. In nucleotides, the CDR3 is TGTGCCAGCAGTTTAGGGCCATCTGGAAAAACCATATATTTT. Protein product: CASSLGPSGKTIYF. The genes are TRBV12-3 or TRBV12-4 and TRBJ1-3; no reliable D call. CDR3 length: 14 amino acids.

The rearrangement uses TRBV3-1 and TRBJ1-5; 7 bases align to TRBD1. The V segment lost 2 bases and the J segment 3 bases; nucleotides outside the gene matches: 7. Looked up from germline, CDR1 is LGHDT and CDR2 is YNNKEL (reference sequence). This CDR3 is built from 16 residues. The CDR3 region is CASSQRDSLDNQPQHF. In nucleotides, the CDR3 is TGTGCCAGCAGCCAACGGGACAGCTTAGACAATCAGCCCCAGCATTTT.

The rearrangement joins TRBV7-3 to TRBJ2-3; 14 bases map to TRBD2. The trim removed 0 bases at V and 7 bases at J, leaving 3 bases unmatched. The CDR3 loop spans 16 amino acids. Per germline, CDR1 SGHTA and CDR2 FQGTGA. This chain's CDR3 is CASSLTGLAGANTQYF. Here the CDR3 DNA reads TGTGCCAGCAGCTTAACGGGACTAGCGGGAGCGAATACGCAGTATTTT.

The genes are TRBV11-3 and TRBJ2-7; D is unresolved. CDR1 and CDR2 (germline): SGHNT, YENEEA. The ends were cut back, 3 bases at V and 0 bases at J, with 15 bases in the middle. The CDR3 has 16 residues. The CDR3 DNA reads TGTGCCAGCAGCTTTTTGTCGGCTTCCACCTCCTACGAGCAGTACTTC. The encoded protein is CASSFLSASTSYEQYF.

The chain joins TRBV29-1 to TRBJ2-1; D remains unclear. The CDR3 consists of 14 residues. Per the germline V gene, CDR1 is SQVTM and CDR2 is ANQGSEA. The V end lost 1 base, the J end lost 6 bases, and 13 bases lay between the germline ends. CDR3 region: CSVEGTRSGNEQFF. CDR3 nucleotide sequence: TGCAGCGTTGAAGGGACCCGGTCGGGCAATGAGCAGTTCTTC.

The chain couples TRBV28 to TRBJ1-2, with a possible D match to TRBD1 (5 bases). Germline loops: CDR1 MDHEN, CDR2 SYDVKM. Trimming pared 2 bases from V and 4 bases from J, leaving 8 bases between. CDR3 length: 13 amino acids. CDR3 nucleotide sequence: TGTGCCAGCAGTTTAGGACAAGCCTATGGCTACACCTTC. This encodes CASSLGQAYGYTF.

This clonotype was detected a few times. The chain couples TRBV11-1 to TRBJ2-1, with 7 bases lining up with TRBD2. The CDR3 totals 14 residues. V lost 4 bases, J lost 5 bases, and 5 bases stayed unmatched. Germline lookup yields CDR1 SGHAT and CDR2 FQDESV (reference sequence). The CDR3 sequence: CASSSEGGHNEQFF. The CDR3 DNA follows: TGTGCCAGCAGCTCAGAGGGAGGGCACAATGAGCAGTTCTTC.

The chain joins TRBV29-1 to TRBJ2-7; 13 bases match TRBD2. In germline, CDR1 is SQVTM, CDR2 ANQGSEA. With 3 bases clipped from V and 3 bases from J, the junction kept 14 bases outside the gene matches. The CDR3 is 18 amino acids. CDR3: CSVEATSGRALSHYEQYF. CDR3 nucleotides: TGCAGCGTTGAGGCTACTAGCGGGAGGGCCCTTTCACACTACGAGCAGTACTTC.

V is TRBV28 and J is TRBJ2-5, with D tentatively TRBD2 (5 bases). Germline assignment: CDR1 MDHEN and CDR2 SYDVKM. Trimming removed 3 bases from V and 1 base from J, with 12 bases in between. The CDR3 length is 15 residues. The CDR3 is CASSFEGRLQETQYF. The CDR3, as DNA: TGTGCCAGCAGTTTTGAGGGCCGACTCCAAGAGACCCAGTACTTC.

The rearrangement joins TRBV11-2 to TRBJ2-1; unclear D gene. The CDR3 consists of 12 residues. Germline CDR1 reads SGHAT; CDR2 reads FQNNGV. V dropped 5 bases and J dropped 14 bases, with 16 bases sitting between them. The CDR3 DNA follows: TGTGCCAGCAGCCCCTATGGAAGGGAAGAGTTCTTC. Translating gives CASSPYGREEFF. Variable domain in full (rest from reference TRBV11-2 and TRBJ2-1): EAGVAQSPRYKIIEKRQSVAFWCNPISGHATLYWYQQILGQGPKLLIQFQNNGVVDDSQLPKDRFSAERLKGVDSTLKIQPAKLEDSAVYLCASSPYGREEFFGPGTRLTVL.

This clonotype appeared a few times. CDR3 amino acids: CASSLEEGLNPHTGELFF. For the CDR3, the DNA is TGTGCCAGCAGCTTAGAAGAGGGTCTCAACCCCCACACCGGGGAGCTGTTTTTT. The chain combines TRBV7-9 with TRBJ2-2; possible D gene TRBD2, 5 bases. Trimming removed 1 base from V and 3 bases from J, with 18 bases in between. This CDR3 comprises 18 residues. Per the germline V gene, CDR1 is SEHNR and CDR2 is FQNEAQ (reference sequence).

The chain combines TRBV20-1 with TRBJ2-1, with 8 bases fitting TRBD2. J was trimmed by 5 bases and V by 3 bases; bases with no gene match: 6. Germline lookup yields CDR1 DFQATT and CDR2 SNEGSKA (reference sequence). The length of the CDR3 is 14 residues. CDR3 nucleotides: TGCAGTGCTAGCGTTACTAGCGGTAACAATGAGCAGTTCTTC. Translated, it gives CSASVTSGNNEQFF.

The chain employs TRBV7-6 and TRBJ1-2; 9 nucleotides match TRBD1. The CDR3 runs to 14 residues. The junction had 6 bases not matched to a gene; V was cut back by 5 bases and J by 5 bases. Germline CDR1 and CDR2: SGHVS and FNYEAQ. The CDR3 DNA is TGTGCCAGCAGCCCCCAGGGGACAGGGTATGGCTACACCTTC. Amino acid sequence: CASSPQGTGYGYTF.

The CDR3 spells CATSRDYLYGYTF. The CDR3 DNA follows: TGTGCCACCAGCAGAGATTATCTTTATGGCTACACCTTC. V and J are TRBV15 and TRBJ1-2; D gene uncertain. The CDR3 consists of 13 residues. CDR1 is LNHNV, CDR2 YYDKDF, per germline (reference sequence). The V end lost 0 bases, the J end lost 5 bases, and 7 bases lay between the germline ends. The variable domain in full, with the rest retrieved from reference TRBV15 and TRBJ1-2, is DAMVIQNPRYQVTQFGKPVTLSCSQTLNHNVMYWYQQKSSQAPKLLFHYYDKDFNNEADTPDNFQSRRPNTSFCFLDIRSPGLGDTAMYLCATSRDYLYGYTFGSGTRLTVV.

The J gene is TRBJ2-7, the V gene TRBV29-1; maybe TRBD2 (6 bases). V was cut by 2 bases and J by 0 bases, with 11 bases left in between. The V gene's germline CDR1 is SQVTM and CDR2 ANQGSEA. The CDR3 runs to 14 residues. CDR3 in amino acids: CSVESRGSSYEQYF. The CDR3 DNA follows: TGCAGCGTTGAATCTCGGGGGAGCTCCTACGAGCAGTACTTC.

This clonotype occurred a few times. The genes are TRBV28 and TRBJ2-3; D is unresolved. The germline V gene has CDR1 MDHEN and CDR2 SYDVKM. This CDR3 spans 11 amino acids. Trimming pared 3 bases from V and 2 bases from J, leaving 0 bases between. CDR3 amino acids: CASSFTDTQYF. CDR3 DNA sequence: TGTGCCAGCAGTTTCACAGATACGCAGTATTTT.

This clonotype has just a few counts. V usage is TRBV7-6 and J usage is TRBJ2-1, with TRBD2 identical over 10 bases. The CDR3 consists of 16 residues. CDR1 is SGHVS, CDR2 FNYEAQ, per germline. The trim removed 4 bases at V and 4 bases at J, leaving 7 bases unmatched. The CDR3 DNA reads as TGTGCCAGCAGCTCTCTTAGCGGGGGGCCGTACAATGAGCAGTTCTTC. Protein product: CASSSLSGGPYNEQFF.

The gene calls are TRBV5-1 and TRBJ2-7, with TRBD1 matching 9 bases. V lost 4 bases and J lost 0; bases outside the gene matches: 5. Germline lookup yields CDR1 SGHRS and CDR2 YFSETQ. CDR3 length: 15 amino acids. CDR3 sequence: CASSPGQGNSYEQYF. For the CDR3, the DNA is TGCGCCAGCAGCCCGGGACAGGGAAACTCCTACGAGCAGTACTTC.

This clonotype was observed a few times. For the CDR3, the DNA is TGTGCCAGCTCACCATTACTAGCGGGGCACTCCTACAATGAGCAGTTCTTC. This sequence encodes CASSPLLAGHSYNEQFF. The chain carries TRBV18 and TRBJ2-1; 10 nucleotides align to TRBD2. Germline trimming cut 2 bases from V and 0 bases from J; bases unmatched to any gene: 4. CDR1 KGHSH and CDR2 LQKENI come from the germline V gene. The CDR3 has 17 residues.

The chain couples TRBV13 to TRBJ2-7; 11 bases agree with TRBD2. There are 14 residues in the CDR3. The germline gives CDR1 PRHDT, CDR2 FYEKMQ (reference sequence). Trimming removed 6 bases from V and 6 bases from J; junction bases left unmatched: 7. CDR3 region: CASRPGTSGLEQYF. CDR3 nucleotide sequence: TGTGCCAGCAGGCCCGGGACTAGCGGCCTCGAGCAGTACTTC.